Below, 28 T cell receptor beta chains from the same sample are listed, as sequenced in a study of OX40 agonist ivuxolimab in advanced cancers. Assay used: immunoSEQ multiplex PCR; TCRdb lists only in-frame clones, some missing. The repertoire has 90,000 to 100,000 clones, 75% to 90% of them found once; the top ten carry 0.75% to 0.95%. The sequences come from CD4+ or CD8+ T cells sorted from blood, collected in a trial of the OX40 agonist ivuxolimab. The receptors were sampled from an adult with an advanced solid tumor such as melanoma, head and neck, liver or kidney cancer.

The chain links TRBV6-6 to TRBJ2-1; 7 bases line up with TRBD2. From germline, CDR1 is MNHNY and CDR2 SVGAGI (reference sequence). This CDR3 is 13 amino acids long. V shed 5 bases and J 8 bases; nucleotides not matched to a gene: 6. The CDR3 loop reads CASSTTGGHEQFF. The DNA of the CDR3 is TGTGCCAGCAGTACAACGGGAGGCCATGAGCAGTTCTTC.

The chain carries TRBV18 and TRBJ2-5; no firm D call. V was shortened by 2 bases and J by 5 bases, with 6 bases between the two germline ends. Germline V gives CDR1 KGHSH, CDR2 LQKENI. The CDR3 has 12 residues. This CDR3 reads CASSPGMETQYF. As DNA, the CDR3 is TGTGCCAGCTCACCAGGGATGGAGACCCAGTACTTC.

The J gene is TRBJ2-1, the V gene TRBV27; 11 bases are shared with TRBD2. Looked up from germline, CDR1 is MNHEY and CDR2 is SMNVEV (reference sequence). This CDR3 comprises 20 residues. The trim removed 4 bases at V and 2 bases at J, leaving 16 bases unmatched. CDR3 coding DNA: TGTGCCAGCAGTTCGACGCTTCTAGCGGGAGGTTCCCCCCCCTACAATGAGCAGTTCTTC. It encodes CASSSTLLAGGSPPYNEQFF.

The chain combines TRBV30 with TRBJ2-1; weak D call: TRBD2 (6 bases). Germline V gene sequence: CDR1 GTSNPN, CDR2 SVGIG (reference sequence). The V gene lost 2 bases and the J gene lost 4 bases, with 12 bases spanning the gap. The CDR3 extends over 14 amino acids. In DNA form, the CDR3 reads TGTGCCTGGAGTTGGCAGGCGGGGTACAATGAGCAGTTCTTC. This gives the protein CAWSWQAGYNEQFF.

Note on this clone: This same CDR3 is encoded by further DNA sequences in the sample. The genes are TRBV5-1 and TRBJ1-1, with TRBD1 matching over 10 bases. The CDR3 sequence is 14 residues long. Germline values: CDR1 SGHRS, CDR2 YFSETQ. With V trimmed by 4 bases and J by 5 bases, 5 bases remained unmatched. CDR3 sequence: CASSPGQGGTEAFF. The CDR3 DNA reads as TGCGCCAGCAGCCCCGGACAGGGGGGAACTGAAGCTTTCTTT.

CDR3 in DNA: TGTGCCAGCAGCTTAGCTGGGACTAGTTACGAGCAGTACTTC. Residues: CASSLAGTSYEQYF. V is TRBV7-9 and J is TRBJ2-7, with 8 nucleotides matching TRBD2. This CDR3 contains 14 residues. Germline lookup yields CDR1 SEHNR and CDR2 FQNEAQ (reference sequence). The junction had 2 bases not matched to a gene; V was cut back by 0 bases and J by 4 bases.

The CDR3 reads CASSQGLAGGPAFF. In DNA, the CDR3 is TGTGCCAGCAGCCAGGGACTAGCGGGAGGGCCCGCGTTCTTC. V is TRBV5-4 and J is TRBJ2-1, with 16 bases aligning to TRBD2. Trimming removed 4 bases from V and 15 bases from J; junction bases left unmatched: 7. This CDR3 is 14 amino acids long. Germline V lookup: CDR1 SGHNT, CDR2 YYREEE (reference sequence). The entire variable domain, with the rest obtained from reference TRBV5-4 and TRBJ2-1, is as follows: ETGVTQSPTHLIKTRGQQVTLRCSSQSGHNTVSWYQQALGQGPQFIFQYYREEENGRGNFPPRFSGLQFPNYSSELNVNALELDDSALYLCASSQGLAGGPAFFGPGTRLTVL.

The chain is built from TRBV6-5 and TRBJ1-2; D is unclear. The CDR3 contains 13 residues. Germline CDR1 reads MNHEY; CDR2 reads SVGAGI. Trimming removed 2 bases at V and 7 bases at J, with 11 bases between. The CDR3 loop reads CASSYEVRGGYTF. CDR3 DNA sequence: TGTGCCAGCAGTTACGAGGTTCGGGGTGGCTACACCTTC.

The V call is TRBV9, the J call TRBJ2-3, with D possibly TRBD2 on 5 matching bases. The ends were cut back, 0 bases at V and 4 bases at J, with 6 bases in the middle. The CDR3 spans 13 residues. CDR1 SGDLS and CDR2 YYNGEE come from the germline V gene. The CDR3: CASSVDGADTQYF. The CDR3 DNA is TGTGCCAGCAGCGTAGACGGGGCAGATACGCAGTATTTT.

The chain recombines TRBV5-1 with TRBJ2-2; D possibly corresponds to TRBD1 (5 bases). V gave up 4 bases and J gave up 8 bases, with 15 bases separating them. Germline values: CDR1 SGHRS, CDR2 YFSETQ. The CDR3 contains 14 residues. The CDR3 sequence: CASSIRVPLGELFF. In DNA, the CDR3 is TGCGCCAGCAGCATCAGGGTTCCTTTAGGGGAGCTGTTTTTT.

The chain uses TRBV19 and TRBJ2-7; no clear D. The CDR3 is 13 residues long. Germline loops: CDR1 LNHDA, CDR2 SQIVND (reference sequence). Trimming shortened V by 6 bases and J by 4 bases, and 13 bases separated the two germline ends. The CDR3 nucleotides read TGTGCCAGTAGGAATAGGCCTCCTTACGAGCAGTACGTC. It is translated as CASRNRPPYEQYV.

The chain links TRBV5-8 to TRBJ1-5; tentative D call: TRBD1 (5 bases). The CDR3 is 15 residues long. Germline CDR1 SGHTS, CDR2 YDEGEE. Trimming removed 4 bases from V and 3 bases from J, with 14 bases in between. This CDR3 reads CASSGQGYYNQPQHF. The CDR3 bases are TGTGCCAGCAGCGGTCAGGGTTACTACAATCAGCCCCAGCATTTT.

The J gene is TRBJ1-4, the V gene TRBV6-1; 8 positions agree with TRBD1. Germline V lookup: CDR1 MNHNS, CDR2 SASEGT. This CDR3 spans 15 amino acids. The ends lost 6 bases at V and 3 bases at J; junction bases unmatched: 6. In nucleotides, the CDR3 is TGTGCCAGCAGCCCGGACAGGGACCCTAATGAAAAACTGTTTTTT. It yields the protein CASSPDRDPNEKLFF.

The chain combines TRBV2 with TRBJ2-7; D is perhaps TRBD2 (6 bases). This CDR3 comprises 13 residues. Germline-derived CDR1 and CDR2 are SNHLY and FYNNEI. V was cut by 5 bases and J by 3 bases, with 11 bases left in between. CDR3 bases: TGTGCCAGCAGTCCTAGGACTATCTACGAGCAGTACGTC. Translated: CASSPRTIYEQYV.

Of note for this clone: At one end the junction does not follow the germline gene, possibly because of a read error. Other DNA sequences in this specimen translate into the identical CDR3. The CDR3 DNA sequence: TGTGCCAGCGCGGAGGAGCGGGATGAAAAACTGTTCTTT. As protein: CASAEERDEKLFF. This sequence joins TRBV13 and TRBJ1-4; unclear D gene. CDR3 length: 13 residues. CDR1 PRHDT and CDR2 FYEKMQ come from the germline V gene (reference sequence).

V and J are TRBV28 and TRBJ2-5, with 9 bases matching TRBD1. This CDR3 region has 15 residues. Looked up from germline, CDR1 is MDHEN and CDR2 is SYDVKM. Trimming removed 5 bases from V and 4 bases from J; junction bases left unmatched: 8. DNA for the CDR3: TGTGCCAGCAGTCTTCCGACAGGGGGAGGAGAGACCCAGTACTTC. Protein product: CASSLPTGGGETQYF.

The chain employs TRBV19 and TRBJ2-2, with no clear D. Germline CDR1 LNHDA, CDR2 SQIVND (reference sequence). The germline V and J ends were trimmed by 7 bases and 4 bases, with 10 bases remaining between them. CDR3 length: 13 residues. The CDR3 spells CASTGTFTGELFF. DNA for the CDR3: TGTGCCAGTACAGGAACCTTCACCGGGGAGCTGTTTTTT.

This chain joins TRBV9 and TRBJ2-1; 11 positions agree with TRBD2. Losses at the gene ends were 0 bases for V and 8 bases for J; bases not matched to a gene: 4. The CDR3 is made up of 15 amino acids. Germline CDR1 reads SGDLS; CDR2 reads YYNGEE. CDR3 sequence: CASSVDTSGRDEQFF. CDR3 sequence (DNA): TGTGCCAGCAGCGTAGATACTAGCGGGAGAGATGAGCAGTTCTTC.

V gene TRBV30 combines with J gene TRBJ1-3, with no clear D. The CDR3 contains 13 residues. Trimming left V 0 bases short and J 4 bases short, with 7 bases between. Germline loops: CDR1 GTSNPN, CDR2 SVGIG (reference sequence). This CDR3 is CAWSVGRGNTIYF. CDR3 coding DNA: TGTGCCTGGAGTGTAGGTCGGGGAAACACCATATATTTT.

The chain joins TRBV7-3 to TRBJ2-7; 14 bases map to TRBD2. The CDR3 extends over 16 amino acids. Per germline, CDR1 SGHTA and CDR2 FQGTGA. Trimming cost V 3 bases and J 0 bases; bases outside gene matches: 1. CDR3 coding DNA: TGTGCCAGCAGCTTGGGACTAGCGGGGGACTCCTACGAGCAGTACGTC. This codes for CASSLGLAGDSYEQYV.

The genes are TRBV11-2 and TRBJ1-2; the match to TRBD1 covers 7 bases. The CDR3 has 14 amino acids. V shed 5 bases, J shed 6 bases, and the junction held 9 bases outside the gene matches. Germline CDR1 and CDR2: SGHAT and FQNNGV. For the CDR3, the DNA is TGTGCCAGCAGCCGACTGGACAGGCTAGATGGCTACACCTTC. It encodes CASSRLDRLDGYTF.

The sample holds a few counts of this clone. The V and J genes are TRBV18 and TRBJ2-7, with 11 bases lining up with TRBD1. This CDR3 is built from 15 residues. With V trimmed by 3 bases and J by 6 bases, 7 bases remained unmatched. The germline V gene encodes CDR1 KGHSH and CDR2 LQKENI. In DNA, the CDR3 is TGTGCCAGCTCACCCCCGGGACAGGGGGGTCGCGAGCAGTACTTC. It translates to CASSPPGQGGREQYF.

This chain joins TRBV6-5 and TRBJ2-3; 9 positions agree with TRBD2. With 4 bases clipped from V and 4 bases from J, the junction kept 9 bases outside the gene matches. CDR3 length equals 16 residues. In germline, CDR1 is MNHEY, CDR2 SVGAGI. In DNA, the CDR3 is TGTGCCAGCAGTTTTTATAGCGGGAGTAAACCAGATACGCAGTATTTT. The encoded protein is CASSFYSGSKPDTQYF.

The rearrangement uses TRBV11-2 and TRBJ2-2; tentatively, D is TRBD1 or TRBD2 (7 bases each). Germline assignment: CDR1 SGHAT and CDR2 FQNNGV. The V gene lost 4 bases and the J gene lost 4 bases, with 13 bases spanning the gap. The CDR3 contains 15 residues. CDR3 sequence reads: CASSSQGGATGELFF. The CDR3 bases are TGTGCCAGCAGCTCCCAGGGGGGGGCCACCGGGGAGCTGTTTTTT.

The genes are TRBV6-4 and TRBJ2-2, with no clear D. The CDR3 has 12 residues. Looked up from germline, CDR1 is MRHNA and CDR2 is SNTAGT. The V end lost 6 bases, the J end lost 4 bases, and 6 bases lay between the germline ends. In nucleotides, the CDR3 is TGTGCCAGCAGGACCCCCACCGGGGAGCTGTTTTTT. This translates into CASRTPTGELFF.

Remarks on this clone: It is unclear where the CDR3 begins or ends on the DNA, so no DNA is shown, and the CDR3 is as TCRdb lists it. The CDR3 loop is CASSWGRGTAAYEQYF. The gene calls are TRBV21-1 and TRBJ2-7. TRBV21-1 is classified as a pseudogene. Including both end residues, the CDR3 is 16 amino acids long.

The V gene is TRBV5-8, the J gene TRBJ2-5; 7 nucleotides agree with TRBD1. This CDR3 contains 14 residues. The germline V gene encodes CDR1 SGHTS and CDR2 YDEGEE. J was trimmed by 7 bases and V by 4 bases; bases with no gene match: 10. In nucleotides, the CDR3 is TGTGCCAGCAGCCCCCGGGACAGTTCGGGGACCCAGTACTTC. Protein sequence: CASSPRDSSGTQYF.

A few counts support this clone. This chain links TRBV5-1 with TRBJ2-3, with 7 bases aligning to TRBD2. The CDR3 extends over 15 amino acids. Germline-derived CDR1 and CDR2 are SGHRS and YFSETQ. Trimming removed 5 bases from V and 3 bases from J; junction bases left unmatched: 9. In DNA, the CDR3 is TGCGCCAGCAGGAGGGGCGGGAGCCGAACAGATACGCAGTATTTT. Residues: CASRRGGSRTDTQYF.